This T cell receptor (beta chain) is from a study of control samples from healthy donors and cancer patients. Trimming took 2 bases from V and 6 from J, leaving 9 bases between them. The CDR3 length is 13 residues. Germline V lookup: CDR1 SGHRS, CDR2 YFSETQ. Sequenced by immunoSEQ multiplex PCR; TCRdb stores in-frame clones only, minus some. The sample holds approximately 160,000 clones, 80% to 95% seen once. The sample comprised blood. The TCR was taken from a woman aged 40 to 50 in good health. The chain employs TRBV5-1 and TRBJ2-1; D perhaps matches TRBD1 (6 bases). The CDR3 DNA is TGCGCCAGCAGCTTTGGACAGCGCAATGAGCAGTTCTTC. This encodes CASSFGQRNEQFF.